The TCR beta chain under discussion was sequenced for a study of CD8+ T cells in alopecia areata. The study, taken as a whole, reports: Tofacitinib yielded significantly lower scalp clonality and fewer expanded CD8+ clones among the top 100. Sequencing of scalp samples also includes resident alphabeta T cells from normal skin.

Regarding this clone: The antigen is not known.

The treatment: oral pan-JAK inhibitor, 5-10 mg twice daily. Lesional scalp tissue (obtained by punch biopsy) and peripheral blood were collected from alopecia areata patients. This CDR3 region has 12 residues. The ends were cut back, 5 bases at V and 6 bases at J, with 7 bases in the middle. Looked up from germline, CDR1 is SGHNT and CDR2 is YENEEA. Investigators isolated RNA and reverse transcribed it into cDNA to act as the sequencing template. The repertoire was sequenced with immunoSEQ multiplex PCR; TCRdb's copy has only in-frame clones and lacks some. This sample yields roughly 180,000 clones, of which roughly three fifths are seen a single time; about 3.5% belongs to the top ten.

Sequenced here: CD4+ T cells sorted from blood, sampled at week 4, from a patient treated with tofacitinib. The chain combines TRBV11-3 with TRBJ2-2; D gene ambiguous. The sequence derives from a human donor with alopecia areata. CDR3 in amino acids: CASSLPAGELFF. The CDR3 DNA reads as TGTGCCAGCAGCCTCCCCGCCGGGGAGCTGTTTTTT.